This passage covers 17 T cell receptor beta chains from one sample sequenced in a study of human T cells and chemical hapten exposure (dated by TCRdb to 2020 to 2022). The time point label, as the study defines it: pre-sensitization, week 0. The treatment or condition label, as the study defines it: therapeutic diphenylcyclopropenone sensitization with weekly scalp DPC. Receptor libraries were prepared by RACE. Sequenced on a NextSeq 500. TCRdb handled the public reads itself, with Q25 trimming in fastp and clone calling in MiXCR, and kept productive beta chains. Every CDR3 protein is listed once, alongside the most common genes and DNA of its rows. This sample gives some 330,000 distinct CDR3 sequences in total; around 5.5% of them show up just once. The ten largest make up about 7.7% of the sample. The sequencing here drew on whole blood, taken in connection with sensitization to the hapten diphenylcyclopropenone (DPC). The receptor set was obtained from a woman between 18 and 29 years old with alopecia areata. Some clones in this sample may be carry-over from other donors' samples.

This clonotype was seen repeatedly, ten times or more. The chain is built from TRBV13 and TRBJ2-3; 16 bases line up with TRBD2. Germline lookup yields CDR1 PRHDT and CDR2 FYEKMQ (reference sequence). The CDR3 length is 20 residues. J gave up 4 bases and V 4 bases, and 14 bases lay outside the gene matches. This chain's CDR3 is CASSSYSGLAGGRGPDTQYF. In DNA, the CDR3 is TGTGCCAGCAGCTCTTATTCGGGACTAGCGGGGGGGCGTGGACCAGATACGCAGTATTTT. The variable domain in full, with the rest retrieved from reference TRBV13 and TRBJ2-3, is AAGVIQSPRHLIKEKRETATLKCYPIPRHDTVYWYQQGPGQDPQFLISFYEKMQSDKGSIPDRFSAQQFSDYHSELNMSSLELGDSALYFCASSSYSGLAGGRGPDTQYFGPGTRLTVL.

This clonotype came up a few times. V and J are TRBV14 and TRBJ2-3, with 7 bases matching TRBD2. V was clipped by 8 bases and J by 2 bases; unmatched bases: 10. The germline gives CDR1 SGHDN, CDR2 FVKESK. This CDR3 is 15 amino acids long. The DNA of the CDR3 is TGTGCCAGCCGGCGCCTAGCGGACTCCACAGATACGCAGTATTTT. Protein product: CASRRLADSTDTQYF.

The chain recombines TRBV5-5 with TRBJ2-7; D is perhaps TRBD2 (5 bases). Trimming cost V 1 base and J 1 base, with 15 bases left between them. Germline CDR1 SGHKS, CDR2 YYEKEE (reference sequence). This CDR3 region has 16 residues. CDR3 DNA: TGTGCCAGCAGCTTGCGTGGAGGAGGCGATTCCTACGAGCAGTACTTC. Translation: CASSLRGGGDSYEQYF.

The chain carries TRBV7-2 and TRBJ2-1; weak D call: TRBD1 (7 bases). With 3 bases removed from V and 10 bases from J, the gap between germline ends came to 22 bases. Germline V gives CDR1 SGHTA, CDR2 FQGNSA. The CDR3 loop spans 16 amino acids. CDR3 bases: TGTGCCAGCAGCTTTTTCGTGACAGGGACTGGAGGCGAGCAGTTCTTC. This encodes CASSFFVTGTGGEQFF.

This clonotype was detected ten times or more. The chain combines TRBV4-1 with TRBJ2-5; D remains unclear. The CDR3 spans 14 residues. The V and J ends lost 1 base and 2 bases respectively, with 8 bases between them. Germline assignment: CDR1 MGHRA and CDR2 YSYEKL. CDR3 sequence: CASSQGTQQETQYF. As DNA, the CDR3 is TGCGCCAGCAGCCAAGGCACACAACAAGAGACCCAGTACTTC.

This clonotype was detected a few times. The rearrangement joins TRBV6-6 to TRBJ1-5; perhaps TRBD1 as D (5 bases). The V end was cut by 0 bases, the J end by 0 bases, with 9 bases between. The CDR3 runs to 16 residues. CDR1 MNHNY and CDR2 SVGAGI come from the germline V gene (reference sequence). CDR3 loop: CASSYSTVNSNQPQHF. DNA for the CDR3: TGTGCCAGCAGTTACTCGACAGTAAATAGCAATCAGCCCCAGCATTTT.

J is TRBJ2-3 and V is TRBV7-8; 10 bases are a match to TRBD1. After removal of 4 bases from V and 5 bases from J, the junction contained 6 bases not matched to a gene. The CDR3 has 15 amino acids. Germline V CDR1 and CDR2: SGHVS, FQNEAQ. As DNA, the CDR3 is TGTGCCAGCAGCTCGGGACAGGGGAGAGGAGATACGCAGTATTTT. As protein: CASSSGQGRGDTQYF. Based on the CDR3 plus reference TRBV7-8 and TRBJ2-3, the full variable domain is GAGVSQSPRYKVAKRGQDVALRCDPISGHVSLFWYQQALGQGPEFLTYFQNEAQLDKSGLPSDRFFAERPEGSVSTLKIQRTQQEDSAVYLCASSSGQGRGDTQYFGPGTRLTVL.

Notes on this clonotype: A much larger clone is a single base away; this may be a read error. The chain uses TRBV7-9 and TRBJ2-7; tentatively, D is TRBD1 (5 bases). V was shortened by 5 bases and J by 9 bases, with 14 bases between the two germline ends. Germline-derived CDR1 and CDR2 are SEHNR and FQNEAQ (reference sequence). The CDR3 consists of 12 residues. The CDR3 protein is CASSQDRDGQYF. DNA of the CDR3: TGTGCCAGCAGCCAAGACAGAGACGGGCAGTACTTC.

This chain joins TRBV6-2 or TRBV6-3 and TRBJ1-5; possibly TRBD1 for D (6 bases). CDR1 is MNHEY, CDR2 SVGEGT, per germline. V gave up 0 bases and J gave up 7 bases, with 10 bases separating them. The CDR3 covers 14 residues. The CDR3 coding sequence is TGTGCCAGCAGTTACTCACAGGGCTACCAGCCCCAGCATTTT. Encoded protein: CASSYSQGYQPQHF.

This clonotype turned up a few times. CDR3 DNA sequence: TGTGCCAGCTCACCGGATGGCGGAAACACCATATATTTT. This sequence encodes CASSPDGGNTIYF. The gene calls are TRBV18 and TRBJ1-3; no reliable D call. The V end was cut by 3 bases, the J end by 4 bases, with 7 bases between. The CDR3 sequence is 13 residues long. Germline lookup yields CDR1 KGHSH and CDR2 LQKENI.

The chain employs TRBV7-2 and TRBJ2-3, with TRBD2 matching 7 bases. CDR3 length equals 16 residues. From germline, CDR1 is SGHTA and CDR2 FQGNSA. The V gene end was trimmed by 8 bases and the J gene end by 4 bases; junction bases not matched to a gene: 15. The CDR3 here is CASSPHPGGSPDTQYF. The CDR3 DNA follows: TGTGCCAGCTCCCCCCACCCGGGGGGTAGCCCAGATACGCAGTATTTT.

V usage is TRBV4-1 and J usage is TRBJ2-3, with TRBD1 matching over 7 bases. CDR3 length: 17 amino acids. CDR1 and CDR2 from the germline V gene are MGHRA and YSYEKL. V dropped 0 bases and J dropped 5; count of bases not matched to a gene: 11. The CDR3 is CASSQDIARGLGDTQYF. The CDR3 coding sequence is TGCGCCAGCAGCCAAGATATCGCCAGGGGGTTAGGAGATACGCAGTATTTT.

The chain joins TRBV4-3 to TRBJ1-1; 10 bases match TRBD1. CDR1 and CDR2 from the germline V gene are LGHNA and YSLEER. There are 16 residues in the CDR3. V dropped 4 bases and J dropped 0; count of bases not matched to a gene: 5. CDR3 nucleotides: TGCGCCAGCAGCCGGTGGACAGGGGGGATGAACACTGAAGCTTTCTTT. Its protein is CASSRWTGGMNTEAFF.

This clonotype was observed many times. The chain has TRBV5-1 and TRBJ1-4; weak D call: TRBD1 (6 bases). Trimming stripped 0 bases from V and 14 bases from J, with 11 bases between. CDR1 SGHRS and CDR2 YFSETQ come from the germline V gene. The CDR3 loop spans 12 amino acids. The CDR3 is CASSLGQGKLFF. The CDR3 region has the DNA TGCGCCAGCAGCTTGGGGCAGGGGAAGCTGTTTTTT.

This clonotype was detected ten times or more. The V and J genes are TRBV6-6 and TRBJ2-3; tentatively, D is TRBD1 or TRBD2 (5 bases each). CDR3 size: 15 residues. Trimming stripped 6 bases from V and 2 bases from J, with 15 bases between. CDR1 MNHNY and CDR2 SVGAGI come from the germline V gene (reference sequence). CDR3 bases: TGTGCCAGCAGGCTACGGGACGGGGTCACAGATACGCAGTATTTT. Translating gives CASRLRDGVTDTQYF.

The chain joins TRBV20-1 to TRBJ1-6; D is uncertain. The V gene's germline CDR1 is DFQATT and CDR2 SNEGSKA (reference sequence). The CDR3 is made up of 14 amino acids. V was cut by 0 bases and J by 7 bases, with 10 bases left in between. CDR3: CSARESGANSPLHF. The CDR3 DNA reads TGCAGTGCTAGAGAATCCGGCGCAAATTCACCCCTCCACTTT.

The rearrangement links TRBV6-2 or TRBV6-3 to TRBJ1-5; possible D gene TRBD1, 6 bases. The germline V and J ends were trimmed by 6 bases and 6 bases, with 18 bases remaining between them. Per the germline V gene, CDR1 is MNHEY and CDR2 is SVGEGT. CDR3 length equals 15 residues. DNA of the CDR3: TGTGCCAGCAGCTCGTACGGAGGGGGGGGTCAGCCCCAGCATTTT. It encodes CASSSYGGGGQPQHF.